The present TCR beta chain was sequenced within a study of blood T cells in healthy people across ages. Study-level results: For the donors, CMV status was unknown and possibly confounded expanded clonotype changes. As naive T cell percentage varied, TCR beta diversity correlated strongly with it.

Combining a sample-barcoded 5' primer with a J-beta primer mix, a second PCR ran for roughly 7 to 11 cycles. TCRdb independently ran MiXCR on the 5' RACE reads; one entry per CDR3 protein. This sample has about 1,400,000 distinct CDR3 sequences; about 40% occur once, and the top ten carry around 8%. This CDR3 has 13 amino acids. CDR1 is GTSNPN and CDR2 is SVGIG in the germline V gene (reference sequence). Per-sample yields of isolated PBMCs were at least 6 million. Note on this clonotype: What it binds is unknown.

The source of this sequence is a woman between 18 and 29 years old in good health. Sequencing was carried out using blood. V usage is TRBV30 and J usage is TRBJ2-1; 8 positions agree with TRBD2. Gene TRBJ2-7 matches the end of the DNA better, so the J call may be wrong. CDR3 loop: CASLAGPYNEQYF. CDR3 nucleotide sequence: TGTGCCTCTCTAGCGGGCCCCTACAATGAGCAGTACTTC.